These 19 T cell receptor beta chains share one sample of origin, sequenced in a study of blood T cells in healthy people across ages. For the second PCR, which ran for 7 to 11 cycles, a sample-barcoded 5' primer and a J-beta primer mix were used. One entry per CDR3 protein results from TCRdb running MiXCR on the 5' RACE reads. The table shows approximately 820,000 distinct CDR3 sequences, with 40% to 50% occurring only once. Sequencing was carried out using blood. All receptors come from a man in his 60s in good health.

This clonotype was seen only a few times. The V and J genes are TRBV6-5 and TRBJ2-2; D is unclear. The CDR3 sequence is 15 residues long. The germline V gene encodes CDR1 MNHEY and CDR2 SVGAGI. With 0 bases removed from V and 5 bases from J, the gap between germline ends came to 10 bases. The CDR3 is CASSYSAWDTGELFF. The CDR3 DNA reads TGTGCCAGCAGTTACTCTGCCTGGGATACCGGGGAGCTGTTTTTT.

In DNA form, the CDR3 reads TGCAGTGCTAGGCCCTGGGACCGGGCGGGCGAGCAGTTCTTC. Protein sequence: CSARPWDRAGEQFF. This chain links TRBV20-1 with TRBJ2-1; D tentatively reads TRBD1 or TRBD2 (5 bases each). CDR3 size: 14 residues. The V end lost 3 bases, the J end lost 10 bases, and 19 bases lay between the germline ends. Germline CDR1 is DFQATT and CDR2 is SNEGSKA (reference sequence).

A word on this clonotype: A junction boundary mismatches the germline segment, possibly from a read error. The chain links TRBV4-3 to TRBJ1-2; D might be TRBD1 (5 bases). Germline loops: CDR1 LGHNA, CDR2 YSLEER. The CDR3 length is 13 residues. CDR3 sequence: CVSSQDLGDGYTF. CDR3 DNA: TGCGTCAGCAGCCAAGATCTTGGGGACGGCTACACCTTC.

This chain links TRBV20-1 with TRBJ2-3, with 8 bases lining up with TRBD1. Unmatched junction bases numbered 19, after V lost 0 bases and J lost 2 bases. Germline CDR1 reads DFQATT; CDR2 reads SNEGSKA (reference sequence). CDR3 size: 20 residues. The CDR3 bases are TGCAGTGCTAGAGATGCTTCAGGGGGCGGTTCCTATCGGAACACAGATACGCAGTATTTT. It codes for CSARDASGGGSYRNTDTQYF.

This clonotype has at least ten counts. The rearrangement joins TRBV7-3 to TRBJ2-5; D perhaps matches TRBD2 (6 bases). Germline CDR1 reads SGHTA; CDR2 reads FQGTGA. V lost 1 base and J lost 4, with 7 bases in between. This CDR3 is 13 amino acids long. For the CDR3, the DNA is TGTGCCAGCAGCTTAAACGGGGGAGAGACCCAGTACTTC. It encodes CASSLNGGETQYF.

The chain has TRBV6-5 and TRBJ2-7; D tentatively reads TRBD1 or TRBD2 (5 bases each). The germline V gene has CDR1 MNHEY and CDR2 SVGAGI. Trimming cost V 0 bases and J 3 bases, with 15 bases left between them. The CDR3 is made up of 16 amino acids. The CDR3 region is CASSYSMGPRIYEQYF. CDR3 bases: TGTGCCAGCAGTTACTCGATGGGACCGAGAATCTACGAGCAGTACTTC.

V gene TRBV7-3 combines with J gene TRBJ2-1, with D possibly matching TRBD2 (7 bases). V was clipped by 0 bases and J by 7 bases, with 13 bases between them. The CDR3 has 15 residues. CDR1 and CDR2 (germline): SGHTA, FQGTGA. CDR3 DNA: TGTGCCAGCAGCTTAACGGGGGGGCTTTCGAATGAGCAGTTCTTC. Protein: CASSLTGGLSNEQFF.

In this sample, this clonotype turned up a few times. This CDR3 is CSATGQGDYGYTF. The CDR3 nucleotides read TGCAGTGCAACAGGACAGGGGGACTATGGCTACACCTTC. This sequence joins TRBV20-1 and TRBJ1-2, with TRBD1 matching 10 bases. The CDR3 length is 13 residues. Trimming took 6 bases from V and 3 from J; bases not matched to a gene: 4. Germline V CDR1 and CDR2: DFQATT, SNEGSKA (reference sequence).

This clonotype was seen ten or more times. DNA of the CDR3: TGCAGTGCAGTACCAGCGGGGTTATACGAGCAGTACTTC. Translating gives CSAVPAGLYEQYF. The V call is TRBV20-1, the J call TRBJ2-7; TRBD2 matches at 7 bases. This CDR3 has 13 residues. Germline CDR1 reads DFQATT; CDR2 reads SNEGSKA (reference sequence). J was trimmed by 4 bases and V by 6 bases; bases with no gene match: 9.

A few counts support this clonotype. This chain's CDR3 is CASSLASKINEQFF. The CDR3 DNA reads as TGTGCCAGCAGCTTAGCGAGTAAGATCAATGAGCAGTTCTTC. This chain links TRBV7-2 with TRBJ2-1; D unresolved. V lost 0 bases to trimming and J lost 6 bases, with 9 bases between them. Germline CDR1 is SGHTA and CDR2 is FQGNSA. The CDR3 is made up of 14 amino acids.

The chain has TRBV20-1 and TRBJ2-3; TRBD2 aligns across 8 bases. CDR3 length equals 16 residues. V gave up 4 bases and J gave up 5 bases; unmatched junction bases: 14. Germline loops: CDR1 DFQATT, CDR2 SNEGSKA (reference sequence). In DNA, the CDR3 is TGCAGTGCTAAAGGGATTAGCGGGGCGCCGGGAGATACGCAGTATTTT. It yields the protein CSAKGISGAPGDTQYF.

The chain joins TRBV7-2 to TRBJ2-1, with 16 positions matching TRBD2. This CDR3 is built from 17 residues. CDR1 SGHTA and CDR2 FQGNSA come from the germline V gene. V trimming: 5 bases; J trimming: 7 bases; junction bases outside the gene matches: 8. The CDR3 is CASSKPGLAGGLNEQFF. The CDR3, as DNA: TGTGCCAGCAGCAAACCGGGACTAGCGGGGGGGCTGAATGAGCAGTTCTTC.

The chain recombines TRBV7-2 with TRBJ1-6; D is ambiguous. Trimming took off 1 base at V and 14 bases at J, with 12 bases between the two ends. Germline V CDR1 and CDR2: SGHTA, FQGNSA. The CDR3 covers 13 residues. The CDR3: CASSLGVARSLHF. The CDR3 DNA reads as TGTGCCAGCAGCTTAGGGGTGGCTCGATCCCTCCACTTT.

Remarks on this clonotype: One end of the junction varies from germline; a read error may be responsible. The gene calls are TRBV9 and TRBJ2-1, with D unresolved. There are 18 residues in the CDR3. From germline, CDR1 is SGDLS and CDR2 YYNGEE. In DNA form, the CDR3 reads TGTGCCAGCAGCGTAGACCAGTTCGCCCGCAGCTCCTACAAGGAGCAGTTCTTC. Translating gives CASSVDQFARSSYKEQFF.

Concerning this clonotype itself: The junction differs from germline at one of its ends, possibly a read error. V is TRBV6-1 and J is TRBJ2-3, with unresolved D. CDR3 size: 14 residues. Germline V gene lookup returns CDR1 MNHNS and CDR2 SASEGT. CDR3 sequence reads: CAGRRHPSTDTQYF. In DNA form, the CDR3 reads TGTGCCGGCAGGAGACACCCTAGCACAGATACGCAGTATTTT.

This clonotype was observed a handful of times. This chain uses TRBV12-3 or TRBV12-4 with TRBJ1-1; 7 bases fit TRBD1. The CDR3 is made up of 12 amino acids. The trim removed 8 bases at V and 9 bases at J, leaving 9 bases unmatched. The CDR3 region is CASGPQTGKAFF. CDR3 sequence (DNA): TGTGCCAGCGGTCCTCAGACAGGGAAAGCTTTCTTT.

This chain links TRBV5-1 with TRBJ2-5; no firm D call. The end of the DNA aligns better with TRBJ2-1, so the J call may be wrong. In germline, CDR1 is SGHRS, CDR2 YFSETQ. The CDR3 runs 16 residues. The CDR3 region is CASSLANRRTQETQFF. CDR3 DNA: TGCGCCAGCAGCTTGGCCAACCGACGAACGCAAGAGACCCAGTTCTTC.

This clonotype occurred a few times. CDR3 bases: TGTGCCAGCAGCGTAGATTCGCTTTCCTCCTACGAGCAGTACTTC. Amino acids: CASSVDSLSSYEQYF. J is TRBJ2-7 and V is TRBV7-2, with D unclear. With 5 bases removed from V and 0 bases from J, the gap between germline ends came to 14 bases. This CDR3 is 15 amino acids long. Germline V gene sequence: CDR1 SGHTA, CDR2 FQGNSA.

In DNA form, the CDR3 reads TGTGCCAGCAGTTTAGGTGGGGCTCATAATTCACCCCTCCACTTT. Translating it yields CASSLGGAHNSPLHF. V gene TRBV12-3 or TRBV12-4 combines with J gene TRBJ1-6, with D possibly being TRBD1 (5 bases). The CDR3 is made up of 15 amino acids. Trimming cost V 1 base and J 5 bases, with 9 bases left between them.